This T cell receptor (beta chain) came from a study of tumor-infiltrating lymphocytes in primary liver carcinoma. V lost 7 bases, J lost 4 bases, and 14 bases lay in between. Germline-derived CDR1 and CDR2 are MNHNY and SVGAGI (reference sequence). The length of the CDR3 is 15 residues. Regarding this clonotype: The antigen is not known. The CDR3 carries no conserved terminal phenylalanine or tryptophan, so it likely arises from a read error.

Starting material of 400 to 600 ng total RNA yielded TCR beta cDNA via a constant-region primer. Construction of TCR beta libraries relied on three successive nested multiplex PCR rounds employing slightly modified ARM-PCR. Forward primers for TRBV1-TRBV30 and a C-beta reverse primer served the first two PCR rounds, at around 9 cycles each. Using its own MiXCR run on the multiplex PCR reads, TCRdb lists one record per CDR3 protein. This table holds about 180,000 distinct CDR3 sequences, 60% found once. The researchers obtained blood RNA from unsorted whole blood and also extracted germline DNA. Study-wide results and limits: The bulk unsorted samples meant that CD4+ and CD8+ repertoires went uncompared.

The TCR was taken from a man in his forties with primary liver carcinoma and hepatitis B virus infection. The chain carries TRBV6-6 and TRBJ1-6; D remains unclear. The sample comprised peripheral blood. This CDR3 reads CASTDRQGYNSPLHY. CDR3 in DNA: TGTGCCAGCACGGACCGCCAAGGGTATAATTCACCCCTCCACTAT.